This TCR beta chain comes out of a study of T cell repertoires in ileal Crohn's disease. Here immunoSEQ multiplex PCR was the method, and the copy in TCRdb shows in-frame clones only, minus some. Among several thousand clones, about 83% were seen once, and the ten largest hold about 5%. The CDR3 length is 15 residues. The germline V gene has CDR1 SGHTA and CDR2 FQGNSA. The germline V and J ends were trimmed by 2 bases and 4 bases, with 14 bases remaining between them. The clonotype originates from an adult with Crohn's disease. The rearrangement joins TRBV7-2 to TRBJ1-2, with D possibly being TRBD1 (6 bases). The sequenced material came from ileal tissue. CDR3 DNA: TGTGCCAGCAGCTTAAGTGGGACACCCATCTATGGCTACACCTTC. It encodes CASSLSGTPIYGYTF.